This entry is about one T cell receptor (beta chain). Its antigen is as yet unknown. The PCR employed 60 Vbeta primers together with 13 Jbeta primers. The repertoire was sequenced with immunoSEQ multiplex PCR; TCRdb's copy has only in-frame clones and lacks some. The table lists 130,000 to 150,000 clones, over 70% of them singletons. The sample originates from a study of cytomegalovirus exposure and HLA in healthy donors. Regarding the study as a whole: In vitro work confirmed that a few CMV-associated chains recognize CMV antigens. Some V segments could not be told apart, so they were left out, TRBV6-2 and TRBV6-3 among them.

This CDR3 comprises 13 residues. CDR1 and CDR2 from the germline V gene are SGHAT and FQNNGV. Trimming took off 11 bases at V and 1 base at J, with 14 bases between the two ends. The J gene is TRBJ1-1, the V gene TRBV11-2, with D tentatively TRBD1 (5 bases). Source material: PBMCs. This sequence was found in a male donor in good health and CMV-seronegative. Here the CDR3 reads CAGRQPGNTEAFF. As DNA, the CDR3 is TGTGCCGGCCGACAGCCCGGGAACACTGAAGCTTTCTTT.